A selection of T cell receptor beta chains follows, all from one sample in a study of siplizumab effects on memory and regulatory T cells. Data came from immunoSEQ multiplex PCR; TCRdb stores just in-frame clones and leaves some out. This sample has 100,000 to 110,000 clones; 94% occur once, and the top ten carry approximately 1.5%. The sequenced material came from non-Treg CD4+ T cells sorted from blood. All receptors derive from a human donor in good health. Each CDR3 is given with its conserved first and last residue.

v_gene	j_gene	CDR3aa
TRBV5-1	TRBJ2-2	CASSPRRERSGELFF
TRBV19	TRBJ1-2	CASSLTAYGYTF
TRBV2	TRBJ2-5	CASSFSGATTRETQYF
TRBV18	TRBJ2-7	CASSQLLSSEEQYF
TRBV10-1	TRBJ2-1	CASSENGYNEQFF
TRBV4-1	TRBJ1-4	CASSPPDSTNEKLFF
TRBV28	TRBJ2-2	CASRNGDRNTGELFF
TRBV19	TRBJ1-4	CASTSLAGTKEKLFF
TRBV11-3	TRBJ2-2	CASSLGLAGGIGELFF
TRBV28	TRBJ2-3	CASESPGTDTQYF
TRBV21-1	TRBJ2-3	CASTLEADPQYF
TRBV22-1	TRBJ1-5	CPGSAHGGARAANQPQHF
TRBV7-9	TRBJ1-2	CASSPGQGVTYGYTF
TRBV10-2	TRBJ2-7	CASSDVGMRQYF
TRBV7-9	TRBJ2-2	CASSLGLNTGELFF
TRBV18	TRBJ2-7	CASSQEGPRGEQYF
TRBV6-5	TRBJ1-1	CASSYSFRDRTKAFF
TRBV25-1	TRBJ1-1	CASSEYRGLTEAFF
TRBV18	TRBJ2-1	CASSNRVNEQFF
TRBV7-2	TRBJ2-5	CASSFPTARQETQYF
TRBV6-5	TRBJ2-1	CASKPGQSYNEQFF
TRBV11-2	TRBJ2-3	CANTRSGTSGSTDTQYF
TRBV29-1	TRBJ1-3	CSVEGAGNTIYF
TRBV6-5	TRBJ2-7	CASSYSARGVYEQYF
TRBV5-4	TRBJ2-1	CASSSGNRGVNEQFF
TRBV10-3	TRBJ2-5	CAISGTSFSGETQYF
TRBV19	TRBJ1-1	CASSDDEHLEAFF
TRBV19	TRBJ1-4	CASSMIRVTNEKLFF
TRBV9	TRBJ2-7	CASSPGPSYEQYF
TRBV2	TRBJ2-2	CASSSLAGDTGELFF
TRBV5-1	TRBJ2-7	CASSIEGGEQYF
TRBV7-9	TRBJ1-4	CASSRQGTIPEKLFF
TRBV2	TRBJ2-6	CASSELPGSGANVLTF
TRBV7-3	TRBJ2-6	CASSQNRMSTFSGANVLTF
TRBV7-3	TRBJ1-5	CASSQNGGDQPQHF
TRBV29-1	TRBJ2-7	CSARSRGRYNYEQYF
TRBV5-1	TRBJ2-6	CASSPLWASGANVLTF
TRBV6-5	TRBJ2-5	CASRRRDQETQYF